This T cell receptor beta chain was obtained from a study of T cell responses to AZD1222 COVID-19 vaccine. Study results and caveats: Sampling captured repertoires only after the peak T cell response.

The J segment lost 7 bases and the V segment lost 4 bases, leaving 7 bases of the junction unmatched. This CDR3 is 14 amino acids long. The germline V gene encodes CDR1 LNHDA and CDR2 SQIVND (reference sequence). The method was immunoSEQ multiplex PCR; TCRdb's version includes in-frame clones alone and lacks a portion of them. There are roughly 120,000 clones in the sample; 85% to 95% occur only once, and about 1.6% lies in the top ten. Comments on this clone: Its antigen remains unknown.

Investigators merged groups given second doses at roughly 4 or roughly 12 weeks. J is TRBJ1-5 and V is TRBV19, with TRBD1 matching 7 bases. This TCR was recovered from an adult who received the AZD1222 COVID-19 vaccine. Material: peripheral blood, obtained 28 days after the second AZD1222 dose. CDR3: CASSNRQGGQPQHF. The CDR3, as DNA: TGTGCCAGTAGTAACCGACAGGGAGGACAGCCCCAGCATTTT.